These 2 T cell receptor beta chains originate from one sample sequenced in a study of blood T cell repertoires in COVID-19. TCRdb keeps only in-frame clones here, not all; method: immunoSEQ multiplex PCR. The top ten hold more than 4% of the sample, which has 200,000 to 300,000 clones, 84% seen once. The sample was peripheral blood. The receptors originated from a man aged 50 to 60 with acute or convalescent COVID-19.

The chain has TRBV12-3 or TRBV12-4 and TRBJ2-7, with no clear D. Trimming pared 8 bases from V and 1 base from J, leaving 12 bases between. The CDR3 runs to 13 residues. In DNA form, the CDR3 reads TGTGCCAGCGGCCCAAGTGATTCCTACGAGCAGTACTTC. Its protein product is CASGPSDSYEQYF.

V and J are TRBV19 and TRBJ1-5; D possibly corresponds to TRBD1 (6 bases). Germline CDR1 reads LNHDA; CDR2 reads SQIVND (reference sequence). Deletions cut 7 bases from V and 8 bases from J, with 21 bases between. This CDR3 is 15 amino acids long. The CDR3 loop reads CASKRTVRFEEPQHF. The CDR3 DNA reads as TGTGCCAGTAAGAGGACAGTTAGGTTCGAGGAGCCCCAGCATTTT.